These 10 T cell receptor beta chains share one sample of origin, sequenced in a study of blood T cell repertoires in COVID-19. Generated by immunoSEQ multiplex PCR, the TCRdb table keeps only in-frame clones and is missing some. The sample yields under 200,000 clones, roughly 82% seen once. Sequenced sample: PBMCs or T cells enriched from blood (not recorded which). These receptor sequences come from a man aged 50-59 years who had recovered from COVID-19.

The chain employs TRBV3-1 (or the pseudogene TRBV3-2) and TRBJ2-2; D gene ambiguous. Germline lookup yields CDR1 LGHDT and CDR2 YNNKEL (reference sequence). V lost 1 base and J 4 bases, leaving 7 bases between the germline ends. The CDR3 runs 14 residues. This chain's CDR3 is CASSQGYSTGELFF. Here the CDR3 DNA reads TGTGCCAGCAGCCAAGGGTACAGCACCGGGGAGCTGTTTTTT.

The chain uses TRBV19 and TRBJ1-4; no clear D. The CDR3 has 14 amino acids. Germline V gene lookup returns CDR1 LNHDA and CDR2 SQIVND (reference sequence). The V gene lost 1 base and the J gene lost 7 bases, with 10 bases spanning the gap. CDR3 in amino acids: CASSIGAIGEKLFF. CDR3 nucleotides: TGTGCCAGTAGTATAGGGGCCATTGGTGAAAAACTGTTTTTT.

The chain recombines TRBV19 with TRBJ2-3, with D possibly being TRBD1 (5 bases). Germline CDR1 reads LNHDA; CDR2 reads SQIVND (reference sequence). This CDR3 has 13 amino acids. Trimming cost V 3 bases and J 3 bases, with 7 bases left between them. In nucleotides, the CDR3 is TGTGCCAGTAGTATGTCAGGGACAGATACGCAGTATTTT. This encodes CASSMSGTDTQYF.

V is TRBV6-5 and J is TRBJ1-3; possible D gene TRBD1, 6 bases. Germline V CDR1 and CDR2: MNHEY, SVGAGI. The CDR3 extends over 14 amino acids. Trimming removed 6 bases from V and 0 bases from J, with 9 bases in between. This chain's CDR3 is CASRGANSGNTIYF. CDR3 nucleotides: TGTGCCAGCAGGGGGGCCAACTCTGGAAACACCATATATTTT.

This chain's CDR3 is CASSIDRGYGYTF. The CDR3 nucleotides are TGTGCCAGTAGTATTGACAGGGGCTATGGCTACACCTTC. The rearrangement joins TRBV19 to TRBJ1-2; the match to TRBD1 covers 8 bases. J gave up 4 bases and V 3 bases, and 1 base lay outside the gene matches. This CDR3 region has 13 residues. Germline values: CDR1 LNHDA, CDR2 SQIVND (reference sequence).

The genes are TRBV27 and TRBJ1-2, with D hard to call. CDR1 and CDR2 from the germline V gene are MNHEY and SMNVEV (reference sequence). This CDR3 contains 15 residues. V lost 5 bases and J lost 4, with 17 bases in between. DNA of the CDR3: TGTGCCAGCAGTCCAACCGCAGGCATCCGCTATGGCTACACCTTC. Amino acids: CASSPTAGIRYGYTF.

This clone was detected once. This chain connects TRBV19 to TRBJ2-3; 11 bases are a match to TRBD2. CDR3 length: 15 amino acids. Trimming removed 6 bases from V and 8 bases from J; junction bases left unmatched: 10. The germline V gene has CDR1 LNHDA and CDR2 SQIVND (reference sequence). The CDR3 DNA sequence: TGTGCCAGTAGCAAACCCGGGACTAGCGGTTCTACGCAGTATTTT. It is translated as CASSKPGTSGSTQYF.

This chain uses TRBV2 with TRBJ2-7; 8 nucleotides align to TRBD2. The CDR3 runs 14 residues. Looked up from germline, CDR1 is SNHLY and CDR2 is FYNNEI. J gave up 1 base and V 6 bases, and 5 bases lay outside the gene matches. The CDR3 is CASRSGGTSYEQYF. The CDR3 nucleotides are TGTGCCAGCAGGAGCGGGGGCACATCCTACGAGCAGTACTTC.

The chain joins TRBV3-1 (or the pseudogene TRBV3-2) to TRBJ1-3, with D maybe TRBD1 (6 bases). V lost 3 bases to trimming and J lost 4 bases, with 19 bases between them. Germline V gene lookup returns CDR1 LGHDT and CDR2 YNNKEL (reference sequence). The CDR3 has 17 amino acids. DNA of the CDR3: TGTGCCAGCAGCCAGAGCAAGGGCACAGGGCGAGGAAACACCATATATTTT. It codes for CASSQSKGTGRGNTIYF.

This clone was observed a single time. V gene TRBV5-6 combines with J gene TRBJ1-2; TRBD1 agrees at 7 bases. After removal of 4 bases from V and 3 bases from J, the junction contained 9 bases not matched to a gene. Germline lookup yields CDR1 SGHDT and CDR2 YYEEEE. The CDR3 is made up of 15 amino acids. CDR3 sequence: CASSMRTGGYYGYTF. CDR3 in DNA: TGTGCCAGCAGCATGCGGACAGGCGGCTACTATGGCTACACCTTC.